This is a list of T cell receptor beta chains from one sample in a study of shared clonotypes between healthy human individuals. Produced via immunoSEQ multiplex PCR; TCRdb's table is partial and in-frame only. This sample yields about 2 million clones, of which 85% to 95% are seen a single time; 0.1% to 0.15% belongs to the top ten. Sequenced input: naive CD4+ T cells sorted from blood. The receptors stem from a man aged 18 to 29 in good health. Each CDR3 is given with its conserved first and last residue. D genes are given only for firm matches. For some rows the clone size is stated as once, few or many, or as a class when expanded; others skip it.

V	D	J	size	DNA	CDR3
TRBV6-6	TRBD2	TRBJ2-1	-	TGTGCCAGCACCCTGGGGCGGGAGGAAGAGCAGTTCTTC	CASTLGREEEQFF
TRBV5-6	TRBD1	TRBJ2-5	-	TGTGCCAGCAGCCAGGGACAGCAAGAGACCCAGTACTTC	CASSQGQQETQYF
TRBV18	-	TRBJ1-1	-	TGTGCCAGCTCACCTAACTCGGGAGACACTGAAGCTTTCTTT	CASSPNSGDTEAFF
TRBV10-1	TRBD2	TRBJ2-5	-	TGCGCCAGCCCCTTAGGGGAGGGCAGGGAGACCCAGTACTTC	CASPLGEGRETQYF
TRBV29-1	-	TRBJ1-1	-	TGCAGCGTTGATGGAGGAACGAACACTGAAGCTTTCTTT	CSVDGGTNTEAFF
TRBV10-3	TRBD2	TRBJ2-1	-	TGTGCCATCAGTAAAGCTAGCGGGGAGAATTCCTACAATGAGCAGTTCTTC	CAISKASGENSYNEQFF
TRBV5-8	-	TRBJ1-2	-	TGTGCCAGCAGCTTGGCCGTCAGGAACTATGGCTACACCTTC	CASSLAVRNYGYTF
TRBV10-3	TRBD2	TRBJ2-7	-	TGTGCCATCAGGGAGGGACTAGCGGACTCCTACGAGCAGTACTTC	CAIREGLADSYEQYF
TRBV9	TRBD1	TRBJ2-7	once	TGTGCCAGCAGCCCTGACAGGGTGTCCGAGCAGTACTTC	CASSPDRVSEQYF
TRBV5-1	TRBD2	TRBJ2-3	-	TGCGCCAGCAGCTCGGCAGCGGGGGGACTGGATACGCAGTATTTT	CASSSAAGGLDTQYF
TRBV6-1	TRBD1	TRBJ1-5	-	TGTGCCAGCAGTTTCAGGGGGCGGGATCAGCCCCAGCATTTT	CASSFRGRDQPQHF
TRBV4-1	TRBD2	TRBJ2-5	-	TGCGCCAGCAGCCAAGTAATAGTTTCCCTAGCGGGGGGATTGAGAGAGACCCAGTACTTC	CASSQVIVSLAGGLRETQYF
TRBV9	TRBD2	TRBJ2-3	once	TGTGCCAGCAGCACCGGACTAGCGGGAACAACGATCACAGATACGCAGTATTTT	CASSTGLAGTTITDTQYF
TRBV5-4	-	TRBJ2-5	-	TGTGCCAGCAGCTTAGGGGGGGAACAAGAGACCCAGTACTTC	CASSLGGEQETQYF
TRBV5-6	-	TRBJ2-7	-	TGTGCCAGCAGCTTGGCCTACAGCACCTACGAGCAGTACTTC	CASSLAYSTYEQYF
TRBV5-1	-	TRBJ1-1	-	TGCGCCAGCAGCGCACAGGGGAACACTGAAGCTTTCTTT	CASSAQGNTEAFF
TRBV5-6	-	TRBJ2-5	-	TGTGCCAGCAGCTTGGGTCTGGGGATTGAGACCCAGTACTTC	CASSLGLGIETQYF
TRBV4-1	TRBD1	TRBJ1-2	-	TGCGCCAGCAGCCGGGACAGGCTTAACTATGGCTACACCTTC	CASSRDRLNYGYTF
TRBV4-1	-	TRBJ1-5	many	TGCGCCAGCAGCCAAGAAGTCAATCAGCCCCAGCATTTT	CASSQEVNQPQHF
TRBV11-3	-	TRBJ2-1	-	TGTGCCAGCAGCCCTGGTAGCCCAGAGAATGAGCAGTTCTTC	CASSPGSPENEQFF
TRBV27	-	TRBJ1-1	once	TGTGCCAGCAGTTTTAATGGGAAATACACTGAAGCTTTCTTT	CASSFNGKYTEAFF
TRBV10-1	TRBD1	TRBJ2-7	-	TGCGCCAGCAGTGTTGGGACAGGGCCCTACGAGCAGTACTTC	CASSVGTGPYEQYF
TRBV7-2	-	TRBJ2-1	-	TGTGCCAGCAGCCTCCCGGTCGTTAATGAGCAGTTCTTC	CASSLPVVNEQFF
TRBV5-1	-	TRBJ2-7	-	TGCGCCAGCAGCTTGGCAGGGGAGGTCTACTCCTACGAGCAGTACTTC	CASSLAGEVYSYEQYF
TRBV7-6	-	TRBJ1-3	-	TGTGCCAGCAGCTTAGAGGGTCCAGGGAAAACTGGAAACACCATATATTTT	CASSLEGPGKTGNTIYF
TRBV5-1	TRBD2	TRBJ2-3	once	TGCGCCAGCAGCTTTGCTAGCGGGAGCAAAGATACGCAGTATTTT	CASSFASGSKDTQYF
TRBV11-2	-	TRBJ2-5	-	TGTGCCAGCAGCTTAGTCTTGGGGGAGACCCAGTACTTC	CASSLVLGETQYF
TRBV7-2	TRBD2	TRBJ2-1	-	TGTGCCAGCGGAACGGGACTAGCGGGAGTCGGGCAGTTCTTC	CASGTGLAGVGQFF
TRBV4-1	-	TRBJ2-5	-	TGCGCCAGCAGCCAGCAGATAGGAACAGAAGAGACCCAGTACTTC	CASSQQIGTEETQYF
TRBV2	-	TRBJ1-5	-	TGTGCCAGCGAGGGGAATAGCAATCAGCCCCAGCATTTT	CASEGNSNQPQHF
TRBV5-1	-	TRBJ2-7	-	TGCGCCAGCAGCCTTCGGACGTACTCCTACGAGCAGTACTTC	CASSLRTYSYEQYF
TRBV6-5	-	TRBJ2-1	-	TGTGCCAGCAGTTACGCCGGGGCTCAAAGTCATGAGCAGTTCTTC	CASSYAGAQSHEQFF
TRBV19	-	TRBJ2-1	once	TGTGCCAGTAGTATAGGACGGTTAATCGTGGATGAGCAGTTCTTC	CASSIGRLIVDEQFF
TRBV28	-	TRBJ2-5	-	TGTGCCAGCAGTTTACAGACGCCACAAGAGACCCAGTACTTC	CASSLQTPQETQYF
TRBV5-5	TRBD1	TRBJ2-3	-	TGTGCCAGCAGCTCCGGGACAGCCCGCACAGATACGCAGTATTTT	CASSSGTARTDTQYF
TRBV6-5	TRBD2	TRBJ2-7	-	TGTGCCAGCAGTTCACGGACTAGCGGGGTCTACGAGCAGTACTTC	CASSSRTSGVYEQYF
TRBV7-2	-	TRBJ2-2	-	TGTGCCAGCAGCCGTATCCCGGCCTCCCAAGGGGAGCTGTTTTTT	CASSRIPASQGELFF
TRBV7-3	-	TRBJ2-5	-	TGTGCCAGCAGCTTAGGACAGATAGGGACAGAGACCCAGTACTTC	CASSLGQIGTETQYF